The sequence of this T cell receptor beta chain was determined in a study of CD8+CD57+ T cells in acquired aplastic anemia. At the level of the study: The sorted CD4+ and CD8+ cells yielded an average about 3.3 ug of DNA. Notes on the study in general: Patients and controls turned out to have twenty-nine CD8+ CDR3 sequences in common.

Genomic DNA served as template for TCR beta VDJ and CDR3 profiling. TCRdb re-analysed the reads in MiXCR, keeping a single row per CDR3 protein. This table has 100,000 to 150,000 distinct CDR3 sequences, less than 45% appearing once. This clonotype has a count of ten or more. Its antigen is not identified. The sequence derives from a human donor in good health, serving as a control. Sequencing input: sorted CD4+, CD8+, or CD8+CD57+ T cells (not recorded which) from PBMCs.

This CDR3 reads CASSSYAGLAGHEQFF. The DNA for the CDR3 is TGTGCCAGCAGCTCTTATGCGGGACTAGCGGGCCATGAGCAGTTCTTC. The chain combines TRBV7-2 with TRBJ2-1; 12 bases are a match to TRBD2. The length of the CDR3 is 16 residues. V shed 4 bases, J shed 8 bases, and the junction held 9 bases outside the gene matches. Germline assignment: CDR1 SGHTA and CDR2 FQGNSA.